Each of the 30 T cell receptor beta chains below was sequenced from the same sample in a study of shared clonotypes between healthy human individuals. The data were produced by immunoSEQ multiplex PCR, yet TCRdb's version contains in-frame clones alone and is incomplete. This table has around 1,900,000 clones, about 94% appearing once. CD45RO-negative, CCR7-selected cells formed the naive CD8 fraction, which excluded terminally differentiated effector memory CD45RA+ cells. The sample comprised naive CD8+ T cells from PBMCs. The receptors come from a man between 18 and 29 years old in good health. Some clones in this sample may be carry-over from other donors' samples.

The chain is built from TRBV14 and TRBJ1-3; D unresolved. CDR1 and CDR2 from the germline V gene are SGHDN and FVKESK. The CDR3 covers 13 residues. The germline V and J ends were trimmed by 3 bases and 5 bases, with 8 bases remaining between them. In DNA form, the CDR3 reads TGTGCCAGCAGCCATCTTCCGCGAAACACCATATATTTT. This translates into CASSHLPRNTIYF.

This chain links TRBV5-6 with TRBJ2-7; 7 positions match TRBD2. This CDR3 is built from 16 residues. J lost 0 bases, V lost 3 bases, and 9 bases had no gene match. The germline gives CDR1 SGHDT, CDR2 YYEEEE. CDR3 sequence: CASSYPGEGYSYEQYF. As DNA, the CDR3 is TGTGCCAGCAGCTATCCCGGGGAGGGGTACTCCTACGAGCAGTACTTC.

Concerning this clone itself: This same CDR3 is encoded by further DNA sequences in the sample. This chain joins TRBV19 and TRBJ2-7; D possibly uses TRBD1 or TRBD2 (5 bases each). Germline loops: CDR1 LNHDA, CDR2 SQIVND (reference sequence). This CDR3 contains 14 residues. Trimming took off 3 bases at V and 2 bases at J, with 11 bases between the two ends. CDR3 protein: CASSIRDPTYEQYF. CDR3 coding DNA: TGTGCCAGTAGTATCCGGGACCCAACCTACGAGCAGTACTTC.

The V call is TRBV14, the J call TRBJ1-3, with no clear D. V shed 4 bases and J shed 3 bases, with 13 bases lying between them. Germline V gene lookup returns CDR1 SGHDN and CDR2 FVKESK. This CDR3 has 15 amino acids. The CDR3 DNA is TGTGCCAGCAGCCCGGGAGCGGTCATTGGAAACACCATATATTTT. As protein: CASSPGAVIGNTIYF.

The chain combines TRBV7-9 with TRBJ2-1; TRBD1 aligns across 9 bases. After removal of 0 bases from V and 6 bases from J, the junction contained 12 bases not matched to a gene. Germline-derived CDR1 and CDR2 are SEHNR and FQNEAQ (reference sequence). CDR3 size: 18 residues. The CDR3 DNA sequence: TGTGCCAGCAGCTTAGCGGGTTGGGGGACAGGGACCAGCAATGAGCAGTTCTTC. It yields the protein CASSLAGWGTGTSNEQFF.

This rearrangement joins TRBV5-1 to TRBJ2-7; D uncertain. This CDR3 is 16 amino acids long. Trimming removed 4 bases at V and 2 bases at J, with 19 bases between. CDR1 is SGHRS and CDR2 is YFSETQ in the germline V gene. The CDR3 DNA is TGCGCCAGCAGCGAGGCGGTAGCCTCAGGCCCCTACGAGCAGTACTTC. Its translation is CASSEAVASGPYEQYF.

V gene TRBV11-2 combines with J gene TRBJ2-1; TRBD2 aligns across 10 bases. The V segment lost 4 bases and the J segment 0 bases; nucleotides outside the gene matches: 6. The CDR3 has 17 residues. Germline V gene data show CDR1 as SGHAT and CDR2 as FQNNGV. The CDR3 reads CASSSGLAGVSYNEQFF. DNA of the CDR3: TGTGCCAGCAGCTCGGGGCTAGCGGGGGTCTCCTACAATGAGCAGTTCTTC.

J is TRBJ2-5 and V is TRBV4-3; TRBD1 might be the D (6 bases). Trimming shortened V by 1 base and J by 4 bases, and 13 bases separated the two germline ends. CDR3 length: 15 residues. The germline V gene encodes CDR1 LGHNA and CDR2 YSLEER. The CDR3 loop is CASSQGTGKRETQYF. The CDR3 DNA follows: TGCGCCAGCAGCCAAGGTACAGGGAAGAGAGAGACCCAGTACTTC.

DNA for the CDR3: TGTGCCAGCAGCTCGTTGGACAGGAAAAACATTCAGTACTTC. This codes for CASSSLDRKNIQYF. The chain employs TRBV7-9 and TRBJ2-4; 7 bases fit TRBD1. CDR3 length: 14 amino acids. CDR1 and CDR2 (germline): SEHNR, FQNEAQ (reference sequence). The junction had 4 bases not matched to a gene; V was cut back by 4 bases and J by 4 bases.

The chain combines TRBV5-6 with TRBJ2-7, with 9 bases lining up with TRBD1. CDR3 length: 16 amino acids. The V and J ends lost 4 bases and 5 bases, in that order; junction bases with no gene match: 13. Germline CDR1 SGHDT, CDR2 YYEEEE. For the CDR3, the DNA is TGTGCCAGCAGCCCCGGGACAGGGCCCCCTCGGGACGAGCAGTACTTC. It encodes CASSPGTGPPRDEQYF. The variable domain in full, completed from reference TRBV5-6 and TRBJ2-7, reads DAGVTQSPTHLIKTRGQQVTLRCSPKSGHDTVSWYQQALGQGPQFIFQYYEEEERQRGNFPDRFSGHQFPNYSSELNVNALLLGDSALYLCASSPGTGPPRDEQYFGPGTRLTVT.

This chain links TRBV7-6 with TRBJ1-5, with a tentative D call TRBD1 (6 bases). The V gene's germline CDR1 is SGHVS and CDR2 FNYEAQ. V was trimmed by 2 bases and J by 7 bases, leaving 12 bases between them. This CDR3 spans 14 amino acids. CDR3 in DNA: TGTGCCAGCAGCTTATACAGGGACGGCCAGCCCCAGCATTTT. Its protein product is CASSLYRDGQPQHF.

The genes are TRBV13 and TRBJ2-7; D remains ambiguous. This CDR3 spans 16 amino acids. Germline V CDR1 and CDR2: PRHDT, FYEKMQ (reference sequence). The V gene lost 5 bases and the J gene lost 0 bases, with 17 bases spanning the gap. The CDR3, as DNA: TGTGCCAGCAGCCCCGCTGATCGCCCGAGCTCCTACGAGCAGTACTTC. It specifies CASSPADRPSSYEQYF.

The chain recombines TRBV13 with TRBJ1-1; D gene ambiguous. The germline V and J ends were trimmed by 1 base and 8 bases, with 17 bases remaining between them. The CDR3 totals 15 residues. From germline, CDR1 is PRHDT and CDR2 FYEKMQ (reference sequence). The CDR3 coding sequence is TGTGCCAGCAGCTTAGAGGTCGGGCCTCCTGGGGAAGCTTTCTTT. Amino acid sequence: CASSLEVGPPGEAFF.

The chain couples TRBV7-3 to TRBJ1-1; D gene unclear. V shed 4 bases and J shed 8 bases, with 8 bases lying between them. This CDR3 comprises 11 residues. The germline gives CDR1 SGHTA, CDR2 FQGTGA. The CDR3 spells CASSYGSEAFF. As DNA, the CDR3 is TGTGCCAGCAGCTACGGGTCCGAAGCTTTCTTT.

The rearrangement uses TRBV6-5 and TRBJ2-5; no reliable D call. Per germline, CDR1 MNHEY and CDR2 SVGAGI. Trimming pared 0 bases from V and 5 bases from J, leaving 10 bases between. The CDR3 contains 14 residues. The DNA for the CDR3 is TGTGCCAGCAGTTACTCGAACTATTTGGAGACCCAGTACTTC. Its protein is CASSYSNYLETQYF.

This chain joins TRBV27 and TRBJ1-1; D is unresolved. The CDR3 is 14 amino acids. V dropped 2 bases and J dropped 3 bases, with 10 bases sitting between them. Germline CDR1 MNHEY, CDR2 SMNVEV (reference sequence). CDR3 in DNA: TGTGCCAGCAGTTTAGGAAGAGATTACACTGAAGCTTTCTTT. Translated, it gives CASSLGRDYTEAFF.

This chain uses TRBV11-1 with TRBJ2-5, with TRBD2 identical over 7 bases. Trimming removed 10 bases from V and 4 bases from J; junction bases left unmatched: 12. The CDR3 runs to 14 residues. Looked up from germline, CDR1 is SGHAT and CDR2 is FQDESV (reference sequence). The CDR3 region is CAISTGLGRETQYF. The DNA of the CDR3 is TGTGCCATCTCCACCGGACTAGGGCGAGAGACCCAGTACTTC.

This chain uses TRBV27 with TRBJ2-7, with 10 bases aligning to TRBD1. Germline values: CDR1 MNHEY, CDR2 SMNVEV (reference sequence). The CDR3 has 14 amino acids. J was trimmed by 6 bases and V by 2 bases; bases with no gene match: 4. CDR3 nucleotide sequence: TGTGCCAGCAGTTTAGGGACAGGGGCTTCCGAGCAGTACTTC. Its translation is CASSLGTGASEQYF.

This chain joins TRBV5-1 and TRBJ1-1, with D unresolved. Germline V gene data show CDR1 as SGHRS and CDR2 as YFSETQ. CDR3 length: 19 amino acids. The V gene lost 4 bases and the J gene lost 0 bases, with 25 bases spanning the gap. The CDR3 sequence is CASSQSMQSLPYMNTEAFF. Here the CDR3 DNA reads TGCGCCAGCAGCCAGTCAATGCAGAGCCTGCCTTACATGAACACTGAAGCTTTCTTT.

V and J are TRBV4-2 and TRBJ2-7, with TRBD1 matching 10 bases. The CDR3 has 14 amino acids. Trimming cost V 3 bases and J 4 bases; bases outside gene matches: 3. Per the germline V gene, CDR1 is LGHNA and CDR2 is YNFKEQ. This chain's CDR3 is CASSQTDRGYEQYF. The CDR3 DNA is TGTGCCAGCAGCCAGACGGACAGGGGGTACGAGCAGTACTTC.

The chain has TRBV25-1 and TRBJ1-2, with D maybe TRBD1 (5 bases). The length of the CDR3 is 14 residues. Germline-derived CDR1 and CDR2 are MGHDK and SYGVNS. The V end was cut by 5 bases, the J end by 3 bases, with 13 bases between. The CDR3 region has the DNA TGTGCCAGCAGTTACCAGGGTATCCACTATGGCTACACCTTC. Protein product: CASSYQGIHYGYTF.

This clone was seen a single time. CDR3 in DNA: TGTGCCAGCAGCTTAGGCCGCATGAGCAATCAGCCCCAGCATTTT. Amino acids: CASSLGRMSNQPQHF. The chain carries TRBV13 and TRBJ1-5; no firm D call. This CDR3 contains 15 residues. V lost 0 bases and J lost 1, with 7 bases in between. Germline assignment: CDR1 PRHDT and CDR2 FYEKMQ (reference sequence).

The chain has TRBV27 and TRBJ1-1; D gene uncertain. CDR3 length: 16 amino acids. Germline CDR1 reads MNHEY; CDR2 reads SMNVEV (reference sequence). The V end lost 4 bases, the J end lost 3 bases, and 18 bases lay between the germline ends. CDR3 in amino acids: CASSWNPGRPYTEAFF. CDR3 DNA sequence: TGTGCCAGCAGTTGGAACCCGGGTCGGCCGTACACTGAAGCTTTCTTT.

This chain joins TRBV6-5 and TRBJ1-1; D unresolved. V was cut by 6 bases and J by 4 bases, with 12 bases left in between. CDR3 length: 13 residues. From germline, CDR1 is MNHEY and CDR2 SVGAGI. This chain's CDR3 is CASSHRGSTEAFF. The DNA for the CDR3 is TGTGCCAGCAGCCACAGAGGGAGCACTGAAGCTTTCTTT.

This sequence joins TRBV28 and TRBJ2-7; tentatively, D is TRBD1 or TRBD2 (5 bases each). Germline V gene sequence: CDR1 MDHEN, CDR2 SYDVKM. There are 14 residues in the CDR3. Trimming cost V 9 bases and J 0 bases, with 15 bases left between them. CDR3 sequence reads: CASTWGGPSYEQYF. The DNA of the CDR3 is TGTGCCAGTACGTGGGGCGGGCCCTCCTACGAGCAGTACTTC. The full variable domain, in which reference TRBV28 and TRBJ2-7 provide the parts outside the CDR3, is DVKVTQSSRYLVKRTGEKVFLECVQDMDHENMFWYRQDPGLGLRLIYFSYDVKMKEKGDIPEGYSVSREKKERFSLILESASTNQTSMYLCASTWGGPSYEQYFGPGTRLTVT.

The rearrangement uses TRBV5-5 and TRBJ1-4; D is unresolved. Per germline, CDR1 SGHKS and CDR2 YYEKEE (reference sequence). Trimming cost V 1 base and J 0 bases, with 19 bases left between them. The CDR3 runs to 19 residues. The CDR3 loop reads CASSLRVTFSQATNEKLFF. The CDR3 bases are TGTGCCAGCAGCTTGCGGGTTACCTTCTCACAAGCAACTAATGAAAAACTGTTTTTT.

The genes are TRBV2 and TRBJ2-1; 12 positions agree with TRBD2. The J segment lost 7 bases and the V segment lost 8 bases, leaving 15 bases of the junction unmatched. The germline gives CDR1 SNHLY, CDR2 FYNNEI. The CDR3 sequence is 17 residues long. The CDR3 reads CASFLASGRAYGNEQFF. The CDR3 DNA reads as TGTGCCAGCTTTCTAGCTAGCGGGAGGGCCTATGGAAATGAGCAGTTCTTC. The variable domain in full, with the rest retrieved from reference TRBV2 and TRBJ2-1, is EPEVTQTPSHQVTQMGQEVILRCVPISNHLYFYWYRQILGQKVEFLVSFYNNEISEKSEIFDDQFSVERPDGSNFTLKIRSTKLEDSAMYFCASFLASGRAYGNEQFFGPGTRLTVL.

The CDR3 DNA is TGCAGCGCCGGACAGGGGGATAACTATGGCTACACCTTC. Protein product: CSAGQGDNYGYTF. The chain combines TRBV29-1 with TRBJ1-2, with TRBD1 matching 10 bases. Germline values: CDR1 SQVTM, CDR2 ANQGSEA. Trimming removed 7 bases from V and 1 base from J; junction bases left unmatched: 3. The CDR3 has 13 amino acids.

The chain links TRBV4-2 to TRBJ1-4; 8 bases align to TRBD1. This CDR3 is 14 amino acids long. J was trimmed by 7 bases and V by 4 bases; bases with no gene match: 5. Looked up from germline, CDR1 is LGHNA and CDR2 is YNFKEQ. For the CDR3, the DNA is TGTGCCAGCAGCCCCGGACAGGGCCTTGAAAAACTGTTTTTT. Translation gives CASSPGQGLEKLFF.

The CDR3: CASSLSPSGDEQYF. Here the CDR3 DNA reads TGTGCCAGCAGTTTATCGCCTAGCGGGGACGAGCAGTACTTC. The rearrangement links TRBV27 to TRBJ2-7, with 9 bases fitting TRBD2. The junction had 2 bases not matched to a gene; V was cut back by 0 bases and J by 5 bases. CDR1 and CDR2 from the germline V gene are MNHEY and SMNVEV (reference sequence). The CDR3 runs 14 residues.